This TCR beta chain was captured by sequencing in a study of beta chain features in type 1 diabetes (dated by TCRdb to 2016 to 2018). Regarding the study in general: Patients and healthy donors did not differ in mean age, gender distribution, total cell number or subset yield. A total of roughly 100 million sorted cells were examined across all samples, and the number of cells per subset was strongly correlated with RNA yield. In the study, TCRB repertoires of sorted circulating CD4+ T cell subsets from recently diagnosed type 1 diabetes patients were compared with those of matched healthy donors. Regulatory and stem cell-like memory subsets were isolated from only 8 patients and roughly eight healthy donors, whereas naive and central memory subsets came from all 30 or so donors. Overall results and qualifications from the work: Naive, central memory and regulatory TCRB repertoires appeared to be more similar among patients than among healthy donors. In all four CD4+ subsets, TCRB CDR3 length was moderately but significantly shorter in type 1 diabetes patients. PCR may preferentially amplify shorter templates, but because patient and control samples were amplified and corrected together, any resulting skew would affect both groups equally. Fewer insertions and more nucleotide deletions at VDJ recombination sites were observed in patients with type 1 diabetes, implying thymic rearrangement abnormalities. Only small numbers of individuals were included in the HLA sub-analyses, which left unresolved whether HLA type had any influence on TCRB rearrangement. Sequencing cDNA rather than genomic DNA could over-represent highly expressing activated cells, although activation and CD3 levels did not differ between groups.

The CDR3 contains 15 residues, cysteine and phenylalanine counted. Just the 45-base CDR3 DNA is kept, in frame starting at base 1. Cut back by 2 bases and 10 bases, the V and J ends lie 15 bases apart. From the germline V gene (reference sequence), CDR1 is MNHNY and CDR2 is SVGAGI. From each donor, a single peripheral blood sample of 100 to 150 mL on average was drawn into heparinised tubes. A BD FACSAria II and a panel including CD45RO, CCR7, CD25, CD127, CD95 and CD27 were used to sort naive, central memory, regulatory and stem cell-like memory CD4+ T cells. A purity above 98% was achieved for all sorted populations. PBMCs were isolated right away by Lymphoprep density gradient centrifugation and were stained directly, without culture. So that batch effects would be minimized, each experiment stained and sorted samples in pairs, pairing one healthy donor with one patient. The entire isolated RNA was reverse transcribed using the High Capacity cDNA Reverse Transcription Kit, and thus expressed TCRB transcripts were sequenced. Deep immunoSEQ sequencing was applied to naive, central memory and regulatory T cell samples, giving an average of about 3.4 million total reads per sample. Sorted cells were lysed in RLT buffer and RNA was extracted with DNase-treated RNeasy Micro or Mini kits, depending on cell number. Each cell subset was processed on its own to prevent cross-contamination, while patient and healthy donor samples were processed together. Using the immunoSEQ multiplex PCR, TCRB sequences were amplified from cDNA into 87-bp fragments spanning the CDR3 region. Amplicons were sequenced on the Illumina HiSeq platform. The study's processing was this. PCR bias was corrected computationally using synthetic template baselines, and reads within Hamming distance 2 were collapsed, with unmergeable singletons discarded. By aligning reads against IMGT, V, D and J genes, CDR3 length, and insertions or deletions at six rearrangement sites were assigned. Within each subset, clonotype counts were normalized to sorted cell number, and only after that were true diversity and Gini coefficients computed with the tcR R package. The overlap coefficient, calculated on TCRB nucleotide sequences, was used to measure repertoire sharing. The immuneACCESS repertoire file appears here via TCRdb, limited to in-frame rearrangements. These files lack a portion of the clones; in checked studies, under half of the deficit traces to unresolved V genes, and the cause of the others is not known. D and trimming come from the DNA, and the V and J calls and clone size come from that table. Within this sample are some 130,000 clones, with 7.5% to 9.5% of them counted one time only. The ten biggest clones cover around 0.75% of the sample.

A few counts support this clone. Its antigen has not been determined. No base quality information exists; no much larger clone differs at one position. The sequence was obtained from a man aged 30 to 39 with type 1 diabetes. Material: central memory CD4+ T cells from blood. The chain employs TRBV6-6 and TRBJ1-6; 6 matching bases give a weak D call of TRBD1. The nucleotide sequence reads as follows: TGTGCCAGCAGTTACGCTCAGGGGAGAGGGTCACCCCTCCACTTT. Its product reads: CASSYAQGRGSPLHF.